This T cell receptor (beta chain) was identified in a study of blood T cell repertoires in COVID-19. V was cut by 2 bases and J by 1 base, with 8 bases left in between. CDR3 length equals 14 residues. Germline lookup yields CDR1 MNHEY and CDR2 SVGAGI. The data were produced by immunoSEQ multiplex PCR, yet TCRdb's version contains in-frame clones alone and is incomplete. The sample contains about 38,000 clones, less than 90% of which appear only once. This chain uses TRBV6-5 with TRBJ1-1, with D uncertain. Sequencing was carried out using peripheral blood. This TCR was recovered from a man aged 60 to 75 with COVID-19, enrolled during active disease. DNA for the CDR3: TGTGCCAGCAGTTACGAGGCGCGGAACACTGAAGCTTTCTTT. It yields the protein CASSYEARNTEAFF.